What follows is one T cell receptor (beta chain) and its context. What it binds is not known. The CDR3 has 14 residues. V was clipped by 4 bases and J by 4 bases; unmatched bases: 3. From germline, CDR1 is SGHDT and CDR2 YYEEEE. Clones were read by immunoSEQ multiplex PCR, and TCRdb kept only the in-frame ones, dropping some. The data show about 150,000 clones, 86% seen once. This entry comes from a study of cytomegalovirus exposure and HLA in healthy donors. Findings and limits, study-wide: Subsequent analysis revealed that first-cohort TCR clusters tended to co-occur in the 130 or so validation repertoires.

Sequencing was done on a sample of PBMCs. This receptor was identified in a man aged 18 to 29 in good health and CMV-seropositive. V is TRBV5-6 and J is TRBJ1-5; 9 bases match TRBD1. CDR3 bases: TGTGCCAGCAGCCGGACAGGGGAAAATCAGCCCCAGCATTTT. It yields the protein CASSRTGENQPQHF.